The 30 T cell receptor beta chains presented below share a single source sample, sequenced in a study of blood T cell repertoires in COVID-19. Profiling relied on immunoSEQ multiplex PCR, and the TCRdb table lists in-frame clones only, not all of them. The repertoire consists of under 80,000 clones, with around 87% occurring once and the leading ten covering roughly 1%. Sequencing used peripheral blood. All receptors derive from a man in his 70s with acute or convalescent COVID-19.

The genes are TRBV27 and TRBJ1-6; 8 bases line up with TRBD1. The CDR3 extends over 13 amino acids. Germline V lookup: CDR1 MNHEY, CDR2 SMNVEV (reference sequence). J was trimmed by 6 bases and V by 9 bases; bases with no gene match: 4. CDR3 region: CASWTGTNSPLHF. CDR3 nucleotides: TGTGCCAGTTGGACAGGGACTAATTCACCCCTCCACTTT.

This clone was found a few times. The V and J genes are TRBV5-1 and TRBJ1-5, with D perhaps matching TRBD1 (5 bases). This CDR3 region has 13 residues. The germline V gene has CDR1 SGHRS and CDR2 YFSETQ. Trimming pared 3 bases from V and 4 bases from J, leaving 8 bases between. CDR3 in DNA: TGCGCCAGCAGCTACGACAGTAATCAGCCCCAGCATTTT. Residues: CASSYDSNQPQHF. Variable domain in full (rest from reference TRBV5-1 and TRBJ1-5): KAGVTQTPRYLIKTRGQQVTLSCSPISGHRSVSWYQQTPGQGLQFLFEYFSETQRNKGNFPGRFSGRQFSNSRSEMNVSTLELGDSALYLCASSYDSNQPQHFGDGTRLSIL.

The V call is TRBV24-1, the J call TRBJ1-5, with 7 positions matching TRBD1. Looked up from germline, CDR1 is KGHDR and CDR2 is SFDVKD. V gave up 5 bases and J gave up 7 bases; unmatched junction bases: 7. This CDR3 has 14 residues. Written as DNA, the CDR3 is TGTGCCACCAGTGCCAGGACAGGTCGGCAGCCCCAGCATTTT. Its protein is CATSARTGRQPQHF.

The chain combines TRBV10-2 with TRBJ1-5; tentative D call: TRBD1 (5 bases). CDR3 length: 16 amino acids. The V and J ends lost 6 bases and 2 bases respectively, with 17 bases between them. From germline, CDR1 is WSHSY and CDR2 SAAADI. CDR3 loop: CASRGGEFGGNQPQHF. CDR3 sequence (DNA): TGCGCCAGCAGGGGGGGGGAATTTGGTGGCAATCAGCCCCAGCATTTT.

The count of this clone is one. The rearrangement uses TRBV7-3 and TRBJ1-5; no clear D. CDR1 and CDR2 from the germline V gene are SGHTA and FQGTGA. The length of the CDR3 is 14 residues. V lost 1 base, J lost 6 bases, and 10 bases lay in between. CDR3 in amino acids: CASSLKGRGQPQHF. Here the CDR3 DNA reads TGTGCCAGCAGCTTAAAAGGCCGCGGTCAGCCCCAGCATTTT.

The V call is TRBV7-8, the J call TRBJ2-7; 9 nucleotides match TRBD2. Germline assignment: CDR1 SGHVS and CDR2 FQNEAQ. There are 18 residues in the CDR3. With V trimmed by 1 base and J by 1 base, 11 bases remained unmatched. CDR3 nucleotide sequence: TGTGCCAGCAGCTTAGTGGGGTTAGCGGGGGCGCGGTCCTACGAGCAGTACTTC. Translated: CASSLVGLAGARSYEQYF.

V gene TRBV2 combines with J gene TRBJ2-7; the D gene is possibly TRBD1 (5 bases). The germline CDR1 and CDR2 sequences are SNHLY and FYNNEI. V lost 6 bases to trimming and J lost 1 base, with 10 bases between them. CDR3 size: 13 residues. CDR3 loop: CASSRQRSYEQYF. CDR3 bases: TGTGCCAGCAGCAGACAGCGTTCCTACGAGCAGTACTTC.

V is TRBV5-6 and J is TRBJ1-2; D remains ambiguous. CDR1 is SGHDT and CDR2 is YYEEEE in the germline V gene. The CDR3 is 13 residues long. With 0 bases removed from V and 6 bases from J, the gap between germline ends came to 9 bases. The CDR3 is CASSLGERNGYTF. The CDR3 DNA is TGTGCCAGCAGCTTGGGGGAGCGGAATGGCTACACCTTC. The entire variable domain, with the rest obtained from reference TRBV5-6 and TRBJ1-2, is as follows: DAGVTQSPTHLIKTRGQQVTLRCSPKSGHDTVSWYQQALGQGPQFIFQYYEEEERQRGNFPDRFSGHQFPNYSSELNVNALLLGDSALYLCASSLGERNGYTFGSGTRLTVV.

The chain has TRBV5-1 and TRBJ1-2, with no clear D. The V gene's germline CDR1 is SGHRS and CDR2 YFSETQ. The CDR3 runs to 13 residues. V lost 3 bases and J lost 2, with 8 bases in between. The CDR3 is CASSSGDNYGYTF. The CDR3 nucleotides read TGCGCCAGCAGCTCCGGAGACAACTATGGCTACACCTTC.

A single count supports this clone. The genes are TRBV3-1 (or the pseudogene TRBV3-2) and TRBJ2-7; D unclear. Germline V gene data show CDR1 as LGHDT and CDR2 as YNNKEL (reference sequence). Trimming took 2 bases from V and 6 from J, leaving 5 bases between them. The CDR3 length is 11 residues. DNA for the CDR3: TGTGCCAGCAGCCAAACTTCCGAGCAGTACTTC. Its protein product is CASSQTSEQYF.

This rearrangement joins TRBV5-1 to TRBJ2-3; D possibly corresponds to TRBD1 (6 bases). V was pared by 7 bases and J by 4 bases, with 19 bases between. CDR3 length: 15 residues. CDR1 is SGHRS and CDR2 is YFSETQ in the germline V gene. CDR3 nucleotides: TGCGCCAGCTCCCGGGACACTCCGAGTGCAGATACGCAGTATTTT. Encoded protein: CASSRDTPSADTQYF.

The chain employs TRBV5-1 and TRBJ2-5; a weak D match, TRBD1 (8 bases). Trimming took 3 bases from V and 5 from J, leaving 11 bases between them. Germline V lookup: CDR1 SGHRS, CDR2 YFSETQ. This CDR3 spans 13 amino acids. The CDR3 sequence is CASSSQGGETQYF. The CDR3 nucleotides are TGCGCCAGCAGCTCACAGGGGGGGGAGACCCAGTACTTC.

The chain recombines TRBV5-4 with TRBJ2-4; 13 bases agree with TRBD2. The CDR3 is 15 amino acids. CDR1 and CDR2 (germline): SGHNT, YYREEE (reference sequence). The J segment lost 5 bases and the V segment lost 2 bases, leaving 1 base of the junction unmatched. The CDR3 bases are TGTGCCAGCAGCTTTGGACTAGCGGGAGAAAACATTCAGTACTTC. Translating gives CASSFGLAGENIQYF.

The CDR3 bases are TGCAGCGTGACATCTGGAAACACCATATATTTT. It translates to CSVTSGNTIYF. The chain combines TRBV29-1 with TRBJ1-3; D uncertain. CDR1 and CDR2 (germline): SQVTM, ANQGSEA. The CDR3 runs to 11 residues. V lost 6 bases and J 1 base, leaving 4 bases between the germline ends.

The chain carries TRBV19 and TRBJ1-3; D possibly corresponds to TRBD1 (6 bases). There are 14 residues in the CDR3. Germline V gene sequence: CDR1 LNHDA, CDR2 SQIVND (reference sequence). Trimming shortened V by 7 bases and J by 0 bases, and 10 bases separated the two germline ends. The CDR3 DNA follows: TGTGCCAGTAAACGACAGGACTCTGGAAACACCATATATTTT. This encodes CASKRQDSGNTIYF.

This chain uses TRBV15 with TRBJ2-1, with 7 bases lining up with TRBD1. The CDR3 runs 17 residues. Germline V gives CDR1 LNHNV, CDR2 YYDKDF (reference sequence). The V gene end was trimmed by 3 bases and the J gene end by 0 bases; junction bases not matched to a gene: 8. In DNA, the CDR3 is TGTGCCACCAGCAGCCGCGGACAGGTGAGCTCCTACAATGAGCAGTTCTTC. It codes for CATSSRGQVSSYNEQFF.

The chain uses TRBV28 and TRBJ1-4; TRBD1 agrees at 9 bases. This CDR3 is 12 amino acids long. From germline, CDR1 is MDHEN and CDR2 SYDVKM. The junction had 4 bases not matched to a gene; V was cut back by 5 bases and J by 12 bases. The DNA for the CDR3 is TGTGCCAGCAGTGCAGACAGGGGGGAACTGTTTTTT. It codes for CASSADRGELFF.

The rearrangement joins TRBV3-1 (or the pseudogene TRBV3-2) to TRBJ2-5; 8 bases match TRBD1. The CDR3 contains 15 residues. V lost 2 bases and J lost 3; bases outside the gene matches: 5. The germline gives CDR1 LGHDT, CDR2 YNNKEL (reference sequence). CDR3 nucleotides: TGTGCCAGCAGCCAATGGGCAGGGGGCGAAGAGACCCAGTACTTC. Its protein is CASSQWAGGEETQYF.

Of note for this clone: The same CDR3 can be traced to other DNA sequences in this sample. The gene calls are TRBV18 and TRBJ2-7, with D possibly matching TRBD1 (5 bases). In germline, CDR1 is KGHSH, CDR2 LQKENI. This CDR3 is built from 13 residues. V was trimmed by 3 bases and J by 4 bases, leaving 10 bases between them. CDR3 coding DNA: TGTGCCAGCTCACCCCAGGGTTCGTACGAGCAGTACTTC. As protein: CASSPQGSYEQYF.

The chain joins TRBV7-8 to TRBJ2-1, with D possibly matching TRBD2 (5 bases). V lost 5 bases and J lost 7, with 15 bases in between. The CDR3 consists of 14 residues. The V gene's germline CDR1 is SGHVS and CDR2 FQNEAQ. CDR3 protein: CASSPRGSGNEQFF. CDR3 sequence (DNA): TGTGCCAGCAGCCCGAGAGGGAGTGGGAATGAGCAGTTCTTC.

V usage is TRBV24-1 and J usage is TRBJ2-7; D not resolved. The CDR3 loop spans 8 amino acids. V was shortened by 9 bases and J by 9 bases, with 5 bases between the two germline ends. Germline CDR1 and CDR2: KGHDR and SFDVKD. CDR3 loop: CATPGQYF. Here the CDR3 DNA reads TGTGCCACCCCGGGGCAGTACTTC.

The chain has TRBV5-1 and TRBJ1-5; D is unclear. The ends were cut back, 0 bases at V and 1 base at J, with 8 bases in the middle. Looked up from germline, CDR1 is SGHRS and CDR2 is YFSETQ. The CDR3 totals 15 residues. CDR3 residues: CASSLEGGSNQPQHF. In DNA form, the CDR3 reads TGCGCCAGCAGCTTGGAAGGAGGCAGCAATCAGCCCCAGCATTTT.

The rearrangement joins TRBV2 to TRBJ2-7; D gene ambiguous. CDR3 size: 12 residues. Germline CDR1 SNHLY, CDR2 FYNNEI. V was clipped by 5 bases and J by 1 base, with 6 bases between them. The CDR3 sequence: CASSYKSYEQYF. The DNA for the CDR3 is TGTGCCAGCAGTTACAAATCCTACGAGCAGTACTTC.

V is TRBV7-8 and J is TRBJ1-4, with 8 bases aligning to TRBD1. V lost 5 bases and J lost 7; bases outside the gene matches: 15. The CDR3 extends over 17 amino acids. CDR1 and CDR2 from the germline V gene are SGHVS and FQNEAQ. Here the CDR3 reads CASSRTGFQFQGEKLFF. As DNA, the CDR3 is TGTGCCAGCAGCCGGACAGGGTTTCAGTTTCAGGGTGAAAAACTGTTTTTT.

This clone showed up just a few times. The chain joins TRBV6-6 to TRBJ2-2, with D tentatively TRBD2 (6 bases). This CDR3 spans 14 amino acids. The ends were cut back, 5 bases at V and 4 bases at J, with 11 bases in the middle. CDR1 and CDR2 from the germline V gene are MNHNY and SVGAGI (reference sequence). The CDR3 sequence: CASSLALGTGELFF. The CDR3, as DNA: TGTGCCAGCAGTCTAGCGTTGGGCACCGGGGAGCTGTTTTTT.

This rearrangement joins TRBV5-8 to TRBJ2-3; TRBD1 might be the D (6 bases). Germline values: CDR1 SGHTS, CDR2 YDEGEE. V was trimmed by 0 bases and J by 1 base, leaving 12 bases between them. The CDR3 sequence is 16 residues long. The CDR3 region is CASSLEGGRGTDTQYF. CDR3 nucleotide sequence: TGTGCCAGCAGCTTGGAAGGGGGTAGAGGCACAGATACGCAGTATTTT.

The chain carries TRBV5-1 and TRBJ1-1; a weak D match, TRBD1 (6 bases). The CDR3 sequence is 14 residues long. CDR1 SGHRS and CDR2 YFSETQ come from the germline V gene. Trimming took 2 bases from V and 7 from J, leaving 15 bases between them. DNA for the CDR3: TGCGCCAGCAGCTTAACCAACAGGGAAGGTGAAGCTTTCTTT. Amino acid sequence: CASSLTNREGEAFF.

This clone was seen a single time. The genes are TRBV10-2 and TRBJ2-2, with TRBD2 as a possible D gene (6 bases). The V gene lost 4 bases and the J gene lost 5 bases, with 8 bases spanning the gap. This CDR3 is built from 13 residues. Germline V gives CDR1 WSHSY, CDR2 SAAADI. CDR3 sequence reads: CASSGGETGELFF. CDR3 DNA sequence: TGCGCCAGCAGTGGGGGGGAAACCGGGGAGCTGTTTTTT.

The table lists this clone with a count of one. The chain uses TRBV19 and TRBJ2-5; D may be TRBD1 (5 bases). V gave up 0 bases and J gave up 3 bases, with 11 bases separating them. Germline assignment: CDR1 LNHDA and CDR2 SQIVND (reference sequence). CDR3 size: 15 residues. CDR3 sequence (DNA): TGTGCCAGTAGTATAGATGGGGCTGGAGAAGAGACCCAGTACTTC. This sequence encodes CASSIDGAGEETQYF.

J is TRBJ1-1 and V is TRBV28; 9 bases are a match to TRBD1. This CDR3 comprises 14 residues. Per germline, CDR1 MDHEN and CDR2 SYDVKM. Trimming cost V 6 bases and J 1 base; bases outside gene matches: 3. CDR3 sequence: CASRPGQGNTEAFF. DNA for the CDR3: TGTGCCAGCAGACCGGGACAGGGGAACACTGAAGCTTTCTTT. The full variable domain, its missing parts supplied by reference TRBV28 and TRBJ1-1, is DVKVTQSSRYLVKRTGEKVFLECVQDMDHENMFWYRQDPGLGLRLIYFSYDVKMKEKGDIPEGYSVSREKKERFSLILESASTNQTSMYLCASRPGQGNTEAFFGQGTRLTVV.